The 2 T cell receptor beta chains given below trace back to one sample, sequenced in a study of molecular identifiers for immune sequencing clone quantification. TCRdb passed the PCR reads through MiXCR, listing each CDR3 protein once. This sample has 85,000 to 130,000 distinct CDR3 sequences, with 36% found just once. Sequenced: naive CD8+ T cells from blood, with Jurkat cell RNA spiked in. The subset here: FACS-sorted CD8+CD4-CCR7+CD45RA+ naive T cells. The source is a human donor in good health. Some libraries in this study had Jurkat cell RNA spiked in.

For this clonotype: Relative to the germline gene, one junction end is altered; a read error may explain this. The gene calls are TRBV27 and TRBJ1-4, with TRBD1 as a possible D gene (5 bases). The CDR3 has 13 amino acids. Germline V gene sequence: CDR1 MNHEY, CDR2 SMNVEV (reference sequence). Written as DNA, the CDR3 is TGTGCCAGCAGTTTAATGGGGGGTGAAAAACCGTTTTTT. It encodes CASSLMGGEKPFF.

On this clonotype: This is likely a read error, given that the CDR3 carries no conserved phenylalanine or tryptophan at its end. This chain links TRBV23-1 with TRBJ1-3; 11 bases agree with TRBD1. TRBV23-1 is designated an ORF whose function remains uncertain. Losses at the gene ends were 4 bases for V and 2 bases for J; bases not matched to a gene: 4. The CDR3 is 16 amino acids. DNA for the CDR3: TGCGCCAGCAGTCCCCAGGACAGGGGGCCTGGAAACACCATATATTTA. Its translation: CASSPQDRGPGNTIYL.